The sequence of this T cell receptor beta chain was determined in a study of OX40 agonist ivuxolimab in advanced cancers. As for the study more broadly: Ivuxolimab was a fully human IgG2 agonistic monoclonal antibody targeting the costimulatory receptor OX40 (CD134). Of the roughly 50 dose-escalation patients, hepatocellular carcinoma was present in about 19, melanoma in around 15, renal cell carcinoma in 9 and head and neck cancer in 9. The dose-escalation cohort was around 83% male with a mean age of roughly 60 years, ranging from roughly 23 to 90. Peripheral TCRbeta sequencing aimed to test whether ivuxolimab altered TCR sequence diversity and caused clonal T-cell expansion. Partial responses were achieved by three dose-escalation patients, of whom one had hepatocellular carcinoma and two had cutaneous melanoma. Prior anti-PD-1, anti-PD-L1 or anti-CTLA-4 therapy was permitted, and checkpoint inhibitors had been received by about 36% of dose-escalation patients. The paper describes the monotherapy dose-escalation part (N ≈ 52 patients) of the phase I trial of ivuxolimab. Intravenous ivuxolimab was administered to patients every 2 weeks at six dose levels: 0.01, 0.1, 0.3, 1.5, 3 and 10 mg/kg.

For sequencing of the TCRbeta CDR3 region, genomic DNA was extracted from the sorted cells. The immunoSEQ Assay was used for sequencing of TCRbeta CDR3 regions. Imported from immuneACCESS, the table was reduced by TCRdb to in-frame sequences with V and J called. These copies leave out some clones; in studies compared against another copy, an unresolved V gene accounts for under half, and the cause of the remainder is not known. The sample table contains approximately 82,000 clones; only one count was recorded for over 85% of them. Around 0.65% of the sample rests with the top ten. This clone was detected only a few times. Its antigen is still unknown. No clone much larger than this one lies a single base away; base qualities are absent. The trial excluded patients who had a history of autoimmune disease or who were on systemic immunosuppression. Peripheral blood for TCR sequencing was drawn from every dose cohort at baseline, at cycle 4 day 1 and at cycle 7 day 1. The samples were drawn from a first-in-human, open-label, multicenter phase I dose-escalation trial of ivuxolimab. Adults with locally advanced or metastatic melanoma, renal cell carcinoma, hepatocellular carcinoma or head and neck squamous cell carcinoma were enrolled in the trial. Before TCR sequencing, CD4+ T cells and CD8+ T cells were sorted from peripheral blood as separate populations.

The investigation overall reported the following: After ivuxolimab, more expanded clones were found on average in CD8+ T cells than in CD4+ T cells. In the 0.1-3.0 mg/kg groups, partial responders were among the patients with the lowest normalized peripheral clonal expansion, particularly in CD8+ T cells. Low levels of normalized T-cell clonal expansion were also seen in some patients who did not respond. The antigen specificity of the peripheral T cells that underwent clonal expansion was not determined. Clonal expansion of both CD4+ and CD8+ blood T cells was observed from baseline to week 6 at doses 0.1 to 3.0 mg/kg.

This TCR derives from an adult with an advanced solid tumor such as melanoma, head and neck, liver or kidney cancer. This sample comprised CD4+ or CD8+ T cells sorted from blood, obtained in a trial of the OX40 agonist ivuxolimab.

CDR3 sequence: CASTPPGQNYEQYF. The DNA is TGTGCCAGTACCCCCCCGGGACAGAACTACGAGCAGTACTTC. The chain is encoded by TRBV19 joined to TRBJ2-7; TRBD1 agrees with 7 junctional bases. From a lookup of the germline V gene (reference sequence), CDR1 and CDR2 are LNHDA and SQIVND. Ends trimmed: V by 7 bases, J by 3 bases; bases unmatched to a gene: 9. Reading from cysteine to phenylalanine, the CDR3 counts 14 amino acids. CDR3 DNA only is kept here, 42 bases in frame from base 1.